What follows is one T cell receptor (beta chain) and its context. Its target is not known. The source of the sample is a study of shared clonotypes between healthy human individuals. Study-wide results and limits: What limited the represented genetic and exposure-history diversity was the small number of donors. Investigators collected only blood, and repertoires in tissues likely differ.

Donors had no recently reported acute infections or vaccinations and were HIV-negative. The test was conducted at deep level. The protocol was immunoSEQ multiplex PCR, while the TCRdb copy is restricted to in-frame clones and leaves out a portion. The sample carries about 100,000 clones, almost 70% recorded once. Unmatched junction bases numbered 7, after V lost 4 bases and J lost 4 bases. Germline V gene data show CDR1 as MDHEN and CDR2 as SYDVKM. The CDR3 has 15 residues. Sequenced input: memory CD8+ T cells sorted from blood. As for subset: CD45RO+ cells pooled with CCR7-negative TemRA cells. This rearrangement joins TRBV28 to TRBJ2-7, with TRBD2 matching 10 bases. This clonotype was sampled from a man younger than 45 in good health. The CDR3 loop reads CASSSPPSGSYEQYF. CDR3 nucleotide sequence: TGTGCCAGCAGTTCCCCCCCTAGCGGGAGTTACGAGCAGTACTTC.